The 28 T cell receptor beta chains below come from one sample, sequenced in a study of Graves' ophthalmopathy and Graves' hyperthyroidism. Beta-chain TCR CDR3 regions were amplified from RNA transcripts. First-round RT-PCR used HTBI primers; second-round multiplex PCR followed. One entry per CDR3 protein, called by TCRdb with MiXCR from the multiplex PCR reads. The table lists over a million distinct CDR3 sequences, approximately 35% of them singletons. Sequencing input: peripheral blood or thyroid tissue (not recorded which). The source of these receptors is an adult man with Graves' hyperthyroidism.

This chain uses TRBV20-1 with TRBJ2-7; TRBD1 is a possible D gene (6 bases). The CDR3 consists of 12 residues. Per germline, CDR1 DFQATT and CDR2 SNEGSKA (reference sequence). V was pared by 3 bases and J by 8 bases, with 14 bases between. This chain's CDR3 is CSARDSRSKQYF. The CDR3 DNA reads as TGCAGTGCTAGGGACAGCCGAAGTAAGCAGTACTTC.

This clonotype was observed a few times. CDR3 protein: CAISSDPFRGYF. The CDR3, as DNA: TGTGCCATCAGTTCGGACCCCTTCAGAGGGTACTTC. The chain is built from TRBV10-3 and TRBJ2-7, with D uncertain. Germline-derived CDR1 and CDR2 are ENHRY and SYGVKD. Trimming took 5 bases from V and 12 from J, leaving 17 bases between them. The CDR3 has 12 residues.

This clonotype was seen once. The chain couples TRBV15 to TRBJ2-3; tentative D call: TRBD2 (5 bases). Trimming took off 6 bases at V and 4 bases at J, with 11 bases between the two ends. This CDR3 contains 13 residues. The germline CDR1 and CDR2 sequences are LNHNV and YYDKDF (reference sequence). The CDR3 region is CATRRFSADTQYF. For the CDR3, the DNA is TGTGCCACCAGGCGCTTTAGCGCAGATACGCAGTATTTT.

The V gene is TRBV5-1, the J gene TRBJ2-5; D uncertain. The CDR3 runs 15 residues. The germline CDR1 and CDR2 sequences are SGHRS and YFSETQ. V was trimmed by 0 bases and J by 2 bases, leaving 11 bases between them. The CDR3 is CASSLVSATQETQYF. CDR3 in DNA: TGCGCCAGCAGCTTGGTTTCGGCAACGCAAGAGACCCAGTACTTC.

Many counts were recorded for this clonotype. The chain has TRBV7-8 and TRBJ2-7, with 7 bases matching TRBD1. Trimming at V came to 8 bases and at J to 5 bases, leaving 6 bases not matched to a gene. The CDR3 runs to 12 residues. Germline V CDR1 and CDR2: SGHVS, FQNEAQ. DNA for the CDR3: TGTGCCAGCCGAGACAGGGACGACGAGCAGTACTTC. Its translation is CASRDRDDEQYF.

The chain has TRBV29-1 and TRBJ1-5, with D perhaps matching TRBD1 (5 bases). The CDR3 is 13 residues long. Germline CDR1 and CDR2: SQVTM and ANQGSEA. The ends were cut back, 6 bases at V and 8 bases at J, with 17 bases in the middle. The CDR3, as DNA: TGCAGCGTAGCAGACAGTCCCAAGAAGCCCCAGCATTTT. Its protein product is CSVADSPKKPQHF.

The table lists this clonotype with many counts. The V and J genes are TRBV7-9 and TRBJ1-6; 8 bases match TRBD1. This CDR3 has 14 residues. CDR1 SEHNR and CDR2 FQNEAQ come from the germline V gene (reference sequence). Germline trimming cut 5 bases from V and 7 bases from J; bases unmatched to any gene: 4. The CDR3 DNA is TGTGCCAGCAGCCCGGGACAGGACAATTCACCCCTCCACTTT. This gives the protein CASSPGQDNSPLHF.

V gene TRBV25-1 combines with J gene TRBJ1-6, with 10 nucleotides matching TRBD1. V dropped 7 bases and J dropped 8; count of bases not matched to a gene: 11. The CDR3 totals 16 residues. Germline CDR1 reads MGHDK; CDR2 reads SYGVNS. CDR3 loop: CASMGATGTGDSPLHF. The CDR3 nucleotides read TGTGCCAGCATGGGGGCCACCGGGACAGGGGATTCACCCCTCCACTTT.

This clonotype has just a few counts. The V gene is TRBV2, the J gene TRBJ2-7; 7 bases match TRBD2. The CDR3 loop spans 15 amino acids. V gave up 7 bases and J gave up 1 base; unmatched junction bases: 10. Germline V gives CDR1 SNHLY, CDR2 FYNNEI. The CDR3 sequence is CASMLLAAQSYEQYF. In DNA, the CDR3 is TGTGCCAGCATGCTTCTAGCGGCACAATCCTACGAGCAGTACTTC.

There are a few counts of this clonotype. The J gene is TRBJ2-2, the V gene TRBV12-3 or TRBV12-4; D is unclear. This CDR3 has 13 amino acids. V was cut by 4 bases and J by 4 bases, with 7 bases left in between. The CDR3 sequence: CASSSESTGELFF. The CDR3 nucleotides read TGTGCCAGCAGTTCTGAATCCACCGGGGAGCTGTTTTTT.

Of note for this clonotype: A much bigger clone sits one base away, suggesting this may be a read error. This chain joins TRBV7-3 and TRBJ2-5; D remains ambiguous. V was shortened by 4 bases and J by 0 bases, with 12 bases between the two germline ends. CDR1 SGHTA and CDR2 FQGTGA come from the germline V gene. This CDR3 contains 15 residues. CDR3 residues: CASSSEVTYQETQYF. The CDR3 DNA follows: TGTGCCAGCAGCTCGGAAGTGACCTACCAAGAGACCCAGTACTTC.

This clonotype has at least ten counts. The rearrangement uses TRBV19 and TRBJ1-2; D is ambiguous. The CDR3 length is 13 residues. CDR1 and CDR2 (germline): LNHDA, SQIVND (reference sequence). V was clipped by 3 bases and J by 3 bases, with 8 bases between them. The CDR3 sequence is CASSIRVDYGYTF. The CDR3 nucleotides read TGTGCCAGTAGTATTAGGGTCGACTATGGCTACACCTTC.

The V call is TRBV2, the J call TRBJ2-2; tentative D call: TRBD1 (5 bases). The germline CDR1 and CDR2 sequences are SNHLY and FYNNEI. V dropped 7 bases and J dropped 7 bases, with 7 bases sitting between them. There are 11 residues in the CDR3. DNA for the CDR3: TGTGCCAGCACAGGGTACGGGGAGCTGTTTTTT. The encoded protein is CASTGYGELFF.

The rearrangement uses TRBV19 and TRBJ1-5; D is uncertain. This CDR3 is built from 13 residues. Germline values: CDR1 LNHDA, CDR2 SQIVND (reference sequence). V was cut by 4 bases and J by 0 bases, with 4 bases left in between. CDR3 protein: CASSKFSNQPQHF. The CDR3 DNA follows: TGTGCCAGTAGTAAGTTTAGCAATCAGCCCCAGCATTTT.

This clonotype was detected ten times or more. The gene calls are TRBV6-6 and TRBJ1-6; D gene uncertain. Germline lookup yields CDR1 MNHNY and CDR2 SVGAGI (reference sequence). The germline V and J ends were trimmed by 2 bases and 0 bases, with 5 bases remaining between them. The length of the CDR3 is 15 residues. The CDR3 DNA sequence: TGTGCCAGCAGTTACGATAGCTCCTATAATTCACCCCTCCACTTT. Translated, it gives CASSYDSSYNSPLHF.

A few counts support this clonotype. This sequence joins TRBV15 and TRBJ1-2; 7 nucleotides align to TRBD1. With V trimmed by 0 bases and J by 7 bases, 2 bases remained unmatched. The CDR3 totals 13 residues. CDR1 LNHNV and CDR2 YYDKDF come from the germline V gene (reference sequence). The CDR3 is CATSRDRGAGYTF. The CDR3 region has the DNA TGTGCCACCAGCAGAGACAGGGGGGCTGGCTACACCTTC. Based on the CDR3 plus reference TRBV15 and TRBJ1-2, the full variable domain is DAMVIQNPRYQVTQFGKPVTLSCSQTLNHNVMYWYQQKSSQAPKLLFHYYDKDFNNEADTPDNFQSRRPNTSFCFLDIRSPGLGDTAMYLCATSRDRGAGYTFGSGTRLTVV.

This rearrangement joins TRBV15 to TRBJ1-1; 7 bases match TRBD1. CDR3 length: 13 amino acids. The V and J ends lost 0 bases and 9 bases, in that order; junction bases with no gene match: 4. The germline CDR1 and CDR2 sequences are LNHNV and YYDKDF (reference sequence). CDR3 residues: CATSRDPGQQAFF. DNA of the CDR3: TGTGCCACCAGCAGAGATCCGGGACAGCAAGCTTTCTTT.

V and J are TRBV6-1 and TRBJ1-2, with D perhaps matching TRBD1 (5 bases). V lost 10 bases and J lost 3, with 15 bases in between. This CDR3 is 13 amino acids long. Germline assignment: CDR1 MNHNS and CDR2 SASEGT. The CDR3 nucleotides are TGTGCCATCCAAGACTGGGGGGACTATGGCTACACCTTC. Its protein is CAIQDWGDYGYTF.

This clonotype was seen a few times. The chain is built from TRBV9 and TRBJ1-3, with a weak D call TRBD1 (6 bases). This CDR3 comprises 16 residues. V dropped 3 bases and J dropped 0 bases, with 13 bases sitting between them. Germline values: CDR1 SGDLS, CDR2 YYNGEE. In DNA form, the CDR3 reads TGTGCCAGCAGCGGGACAGCCATCTACTCTGGAAACACCATATATTTT. It yields the protein CASSGTAIYSGNTIYF. The full variable domain, its missing parts supplied by reference TRBV9 and TRBJ1-3, is DSGVTQTPKHLITATGQRVTLRCSPRSGDLSVYWYQQSLDQGLQFLIQYYNGEERAKGNILERFSAQQFPDLHSELNLSSLELGDSALYFCASSGTAIYSGNTIYFGEGSWLTVV.

The chain uses TRBV7-9 and TRBJ2-7; D may be TRBD1 or TRBD2 (5 bases each). Looked up from germline, CDR1 is SEHNR and CDR2 is FQNEAQ (reference sequence). The CDR3 totals 15 residues. Trimming removed 1 base from V and 5 bases from J, with 15 bases in between. The DNA of the CDR3 is TGTGCCAGCAGCTTAGGACGTATATCGGGACACGAGCAGTACTTC. Amino acid sequence: CASSLGRISGHEQYF.

This clonotype has a count of ten or more. This chain joins TRBV12-3 or TRBV12-4 and TRBJ1-5; the match to TRBD1 covers 7 bases. The CDR3 runs to 13 residues. The V gene end was trimmed by 5 bases and the J gene end by 6 bases; junction bases not matched to a gene: 4. CDR3 sequence: CASSRTGTQPQHF. The CDR3 DNA sequence: TGTGCCAGCAGTAGGACAGGTACTCAGCCCCAGCATTTT.

This clonotype showed up just a few times. The rearrangement links TRBV14 to TRBJ1-4; no clear D. Looked up from germline, CDR1 is SGHDN and CDR2 is FVKESK. V was cut by 5 bases and J by 7 bases, with 17 bases left in between. The CDR3 has 15 amino acids. The CDR3 spells CASSNPVRMGEKLFF. The CDR3, as DNA: TGTGCCAGCAGCAACCCTGTGAGAATGGGTGAAAAACTGTTTTTT.

This clonotype occurred many times. The gene calls are TRBV7-9 and TRBJ2-7, with TRBD2 as a possible D gene (6 bases). V was shortened by 5 bases and J by 4 bases, with 12 bases between the two germline ends. CDR3 length: 13 amino acids. Per germline, CDR1 SEHNR and CDR2 FQNEAQ (reference sequence). CDR3 DNA: TGTGCCAGCAGCCATACGACTAGTTACGAGCAGTACTTC. Translation: CASSHTTSYEQYF.

Remarks on this clonotype: The CDR3 does not close with the conserved phenylalanine or tryptophan, likely indicating a read error. This sequence joins TRBV12-3 or TRBV12-4 and TRBJ1-5; D uncertain. The CDR3 runs 16 residues. The V end was cut by 5 bases, the J end by 0 bases, with 14 bases between. The CDR3 reads CASSPGRPNSNQPQHC. Here the CDR3 DNA reads TGTGCCAGCAGTCCCGGACGTCCAAATAGCAATCAGCCCCAGCATTGT.

The chain uses TRBV7-2 and TRBJ1-2; D possibly corresponds to TRBD1 (5 bases). The CDR3 contains 12 residues. CDR1 is SGHTA and CDR2 is FQGNSA in the germline V gene. V lost 8 bases and J lost 4, with 11 bases in between. The CDR3 region is CASWGGVYGYTF. CDR3 DNA: TGTGCCAGCTGGGGCGGAGTCTATGGCTACACCTTC. Filled out from reference TRBV7-2 and TRBJ1-2, the complete variable domain reads GAGVSQSPSNKVTEKGKDVELRCDPISGHTALYWYRQSLGQGLEFLIYFQGNSAPDKSGLPSDRFSAERTGGSVSTLTIQRTQQEDSAVYLCASWGGVYGYTFGSGTRLTVV.

This clonotype has only a few counts. The V and J genes are TRBV9 and TRBJ2-7; D is undetermined. Per the germline V gene, CDR1 is SGDLS and CDR2 is YYNGEE. V was trimmed by 3 bases and J by 6 bases, leaving 28 bases between them. The CDR3 length is 18 residues. The CDR3 spells CASSANSGLPGPAGEQYF. The CDR3 DNA reads as TGTGCCAGCAGCGCTAACTCCGGTTTACCAGGTCCGGCCGGCGAGCAGTACTTC.

This clonotype was found many times. The V and J genes are TRBV12-3 or TRBV12-4 and TRBJ2-7; tentatively, D is TRBD2 (5 bases). Deletions cut 7 bases from V and 0 bases from J, with 10 bases between. The CDR3 runs to 13 residues. The CDR3: CASTTGYSYEQYF. In nucleotides, the CDR3 is TGTGCCAGCACCACGGGATACTCCTACGAGCAGTACTTC.

The chain joins TRBV7-9 to TRBJ2-7, with TRBD1 matching over 7 bases. The CDR3 is made up of 14 amino acids. After removal of 5 bases from V and 4 bases from J, the junction contained 8 bases not matched to a gene. Per germline, CDR1 SEHNR and CDR2 FQNEAQ (reference sequence). The CDR3 sequence is CASSHRQGQYEQYF. Here the CDR3 DNA reads TGTGCCAGCAGCCATCGACAGGGTCAATACGAGCAGTACTTC.